These T cell receptor beta chains were read from a single sample in a study of neurological immune-mediated disorders. TCRdb called the 5' RACE reads again in MiXCR, with one record for every CDR3 protein. In the table there are about 80,000 distinct CDR3 sequences, approximately 5.8% of which are singletons. Sequencing was done on a sample of PBMCs. These receptors were collected from a woman in her sixties or seventies with multiple sclerosis. Both conserved end residues are part of each CDR3. A D gene is named only where the DNA matches it firmly. Not every row has a clone size; where given, it reads once, few, many or a size class.

TRBJ2-3 many TRBV20-1 NA CSVRVHGGTQYF TGCAGCGTTCGGGTCCACGGAGGTACGCAGTATTTT
TRBJ2-7 many TRBV5-5 TRBD1 CASSYKTGSSSYEQYF TGTGCCAGCAGCTACAAGACAGGGTCCTCGTCCTACGAGCAGTACTTC
TRBJ1-4 many TRBV7-6 TRBD1 CATRPQGGGKLFF TGTGCCACACGTCCGCAGGGGGGTGGAAAACTGTTTTTT
TRBJ2-5 many TRBV15 NA CATSRDGPSRATQYF TGTGCCACCAGCAGAGATGGCCCTAGCCGCGCGACCCAGTACTTC
TRBJ2-1 NA TRBV13 TRBD2 CASSSIAGGYNEQFF TGTGCCAGCAGCTCAATAGCGGGGGGGTACAATGAGCAGTTCTTC
TRBJ2-4 many TRBV5-1 NA CASSAGTLENIQYF TGCGCCAGCAGCGCCGGGACCTTGGAAAACATTCAGTACTTC
TRBJ2-7 many TRBV5-6 NA CASSFTGKGSYEQYF TGTGCCAGCAGCTTTACAGGGAAGGGCTCCTACGAGCAGTACTTC
TRBJ2-7 many TRBV11-2 TRBD2 CASSRPGLAGKEQYF TGTGCCAGCAGCCGGCCGGGACTAGCGGGTAAAGAGCAGTACTTC
TRBJ2-1 many TRBV5-1 TRBD2 CASSPGPLAVYNEQFF TGCGCCAGCAGCCCCGGACCGCTAGCGGTCTACAATGAGCAGTTCTTC
TRBJ1-1 many TRBV7-2 NA CASSQVLTEAFF TGTGCCAGCAGTCAGGTCCTGACTGAAGCTTTCTTT
TRBJ2-7 many TRBV3-1 NA CASSPLGQSGYEQYF TGTGCCAGCAGCCCTCTCGGGCAGTCCGGTTACGAGCAGTACTTC
TRBJ1-1 medium-sized TRBV5-1 NA CASSLGGNTEAFF TGCGCCAGCAGCTTGGGGGGGAACACTGAAGCTTTCTTT
TRBJ1-5 NA TRBV12-3/TRBV12-4 TRBD1 CASSGGTGAGNQPQHF TGTGCCAGCAGTGGGGGGACAGGGGCTGGCAATCAGCCCCAGCATTTT
TRBJ1-1 many TRBV7-8 NA CASSLATGLGTEAFF TGTGCCAGCAGCTTAGCTACAGGGCTAGGAACTGAAGCTTTCTTT
TRBJ2-1 many TRBV5-5 TRBD2 CASSTWGGGANEQFF TGTGCCAGCAGCACCTGGGGCGGGGGGGCCAATGAGCAGTTCTTC
TRBJ1-5 once TRBV5-1 NA CASSLNGGNQPQHF TGCGCCAGCAGCCTAAACGGGGGCAATCAGCCCCAGCATTTT
TRBJ2-7 many TRBV20-1 NA CSARDRTRGSYEQYF TGCAGTGCTAGAGATAGGACTAGGGGGTCCTACGAGCAGTACTTC
TRBJ2-3 NA TRBV6-6 NA CASKGGGTDTQYF TGTGCCAGCAAGGGCGGGGGCACAGATACGCAGTATTTT
TRBJ1-1 many TRBV5-6 NA CASSLGQPNEHLWAEAFF TGTGCCAGCAGCTTAGGACAGCCGAATGAACATCTGTGGGCTGAAGCTTTCTTT
TRBJ1-5 many TRBV7-8 NA CASSLQFSNQPQHF TGTGCCAGCAGCTTACAGTTTAGCAATCAGCCCCAGCATTTT
TRBJ2-7 many TRBV12-3/TRBV12-4 NA CASSLIVAGDSYEQYF TGTGCCAGCAGTTTAATAGTTGCGGGTGACTCCTACGAGCAGTACTTC
TRBJ1-1 few TRBV12-2 NA CASRLETGADIRTEAFF TGTGCAAGTCGCTTAGAGACAGGTGCGGATATTAGGACTGAAGCTTTCTTT
TRBJ2-1 many TRBV6-6 TRBD2 CASSPNPGLVAGEQFF TGTGCCAGCAGCCCAAATCCGGGACTAGTCGCCGGTGAGCAGTTCTTC
TRBJ1-4 many TRBV25-1 NA CASTPYTIGAQNEKLFF TGTGCCAGCACCCCTTATACCATCGGAGCACAGAATGAAAAACTGTTTTTT
TRBJ1-1 many TRBV20-1 TRBD1 CSAGGGMRFGLNTEAFF TGCAGTGCTGGAGGGGGCATGCGGTTCGGCTTGAACACTGAAGCTTTCTTT
TRBJ2-7 many TRBV7-2 NA CASSLGGVDYEQYF TGTGCCAGCAGCTTAGGCGGGGTGGATTACGAGCAGTACTTC
TRBJ2-4 NA TRBV6-5 NA CASSRDRDSNIQYF TGTGCCAGCAGTCGAGACAGGGACTCAAACATTCAGTACTTC
TRBJ1-1 many TRBV7-2 NA CASSLDKATEAFF TGTGCCAGCAGCTTAGATAAGGCAACCGAAGCTTTCTTT
TRBJ1-2 many TRBV5-6 NA CASSLTQGSYGYTF TGTGCCAGCAGCTTAACTCAGGGCTCCTATGGCTACACCTTC
TRBJ2-5 NA TRBV5-8 TRBD2 CASSLGLAGARWTPYF TGTGCCAGCAGCTTGGGACTAGCGGGGGCAAGATGGACCCCGTACTTC
TRBJ2-2 many TRBV11-2 NA CASSLVSRNTGELFF TGTGCCAGCAGCTTAGTTTCTAGGAACACCGGGGAGCTGTTTTTT
TRBJ2-3 many TRBV5-1 TRBD1 CASSLGAGTGPDTQYF TGCGCCAGCAGCTTGGGTGCCGGGACAGGGCCAGATACGCAGTATTTT
TRBJ1-5 many TRBV4-2 NA CASSQETASNQPQHF TGTGCCAGCAGCCAAGAGACAGCTAGCAATCAGCCCCAGCATTTT
TRBJ2-7 many TRBV6-5 NA CAIGKYEQYF TGTGCCATCGGCAAGTACGAGCAGTACTTC
TRBJ1-5 many TRBV5-1 NA CASSPGGGSGLSNQPQHF TGCGCCAGCAGCCCCGGGGGTGGAAGCGGGCTTAGCAATCAGCCCCAGCATTTT
TRBJ1-1 many TRBV20-1 NA CSARTGSGTEAFF TGCAGTGCTAGAACGGGGTCGGGCACTGAAGCTTTCTTT
TRBJ1-2 many TRBV29-1 NA CSAGGARGLGYTF TGCAGCGCCGGAGGTGCGAGGGGTTTGGGCTACACCTTC
TRBJ1-1 many TRBV6-5 NA CASSKTPTEAFF TGTGCCAGCAGTAAAACTCCGACTGAAGCTTTCTTT
TRBJ1-2 many TRBV7-9 NA CASSLVGMSYTF TGTGCCAGCAGCTTAGTAGGGATGAGCTACACCTTC
TRBJ2-2 many TRBV20-1 TRBD1 CSAEGQGWSGELFF TGCAGTGCAGAAGGACAGGGTTGGTCCGGGGAGCTGTTTTTT
TRBJ1-4 NA TRBV11-2 NA CASSLRSDNEKLFF TGTGCCAGCAGCTTACGCTCTGATAATGAAAAACTGTTTTTT
TRBJ2-7 NA TRBV4-2 NA CASSQDRWVNEQYF TGTGCCAGCAGCCAAGACCGCTGGGTCAACGAGCAGTACTTC
TRBJ1-2 many TRBV5-1 NA CASSLVAVGGIYGYTF TGCGCCAGCAGCTTGGTTGCTGTCGGGGGGATCTATGGCTACACCTTC
TRBJ2-7 many TRBV5-1 TRBD1 CASTSGQNSYEQYF TGCGCCAGCACCTCGGGACAGAACTCCTACGAGCAGTACTTC
TRBJ1-5 many TRBV5-1 NA CASSPGQHYSNQPQHF TGCGCCAGCAGCCCCGGACAGCACTATAGCAATCAGCCCCAGCATTTT
TRBJ2-5 many TRBV9 TRBD2 CASSPGTSTYQETQYF TGTGCCAGCAGCCCCGGGACTAGCACGTACCAAGAGACCCAGTACTTC
TRBJ2-7 many TRBV20-1 TRBD1 CSAGPGTGASSYEQYF TGCAGTGCAGGTCCCGGGACAGGGGCAAGCTCCTACGAGCAGTACTTC
TRBJ2-3 many TRBV5-1 TRBD2 CASSLEASGGTDTQYF TGCGCCAGCAGCTTGGAAGCTAGCGGGGGAACAGATACGCAGTATTTT
TRBJ1-2 many TRBV11-2 NA CASSPRDRSYYGYTF TGTGCCAGCAGCCCACGCGACAGGTCGTACTATGGCTACACCTTC